Shown below are 25 T cell receptor beta chains from a single sample sequenced in a study of T-cell reconstitution after alpha-beta-depleted transplantation in children. Unique molecular identifiers tagged the TCRbeta library. Using its own MiXCR run on the PCR reads, TCRdb lists one record per CDR3 protein. The table lists 700,000 to 950,000 distinct CDR3 sequences, roughly 16% of them singletons. This sample comprised PBMCs, mostly from graft donor cells, obtained 360 days after TCRalphabeta/CD19-depleted stem cell transplant. These receptors came from a male patient younger than 18 who had a stem cell transplant for acute lymphoblastic leukemia, so the T cells may come from the graft donor.

This rearrangement joins TRBV4-2 to TRBJ1-1; a weak D match, TRBD1 (5 bases). Trimming stripped 3 bases from V and 3 bases from J, with 11 bases between. In germline, CDR1 is LGHNA, CDR2 YNFKEQ. The CDR3 runs to 14 residues. The CDR3 DNA sequence: TGTGCCAGCAGCCAGCGGGACGGGTACACTGAAGCTTTCTTT. This gives the protein CASSQRDGYTEAFF.

This clonotype was counted at least ten times. The J gene is TRBJ1-1, the V gene TRBV3-1; D uncertain. The germline V and J ends were trimmed by 2 bases and 0 bases, with 7 bases remaining between them. The CDR3 has 14 amino acids. Germline-derived CDR1 and CDR2 are LGHDT and YNNKEL (reference sequence). In DNA, the CDR3 is TGTGCCAGCAGCCAAACCGGCTTGAACACTGAAGCTTTCTTT. This sequence encodes CASSQTGLNTEAFF.

This clonotype was recorded a few times. The rearrangement links TRBV5-1 to TRBJ2-1, with 11 bases aligning to TRBD2. In germline, CDR1 is SGHRS, CDR2 YFSETQ. The CDR3 length is 14 residues. Trimming at V came to 9 bases and at J to 4 bases, leaving 6 bases not matched to a gene. This chain's CDR3 is CANTGLADYNEQFF. The CDR3 DNA reads as TGCGCCAACACGGGACTAGCGGATTACAATGAGCAGTTCTTC.

The chain recombines TRBV9 with TRBJ2-5; D is possibly TRBD1 (5 bases). Germline lookup yields CDR1 SGDLS and CDR2 YYNGEE. The ends were cut back, 0 bases at V and 5 bases at J, with 11 bases in the middle. There are 14 residues in the CDR3. As DNA, the CDR3 is TGTGCCAGCAGCGTAGGCCAAGGGGTGGAGACCCAGTACTTC. This codes for CASSVGQGVETQYF.

This clonotype was detected ten times or more. This sequence joins TRBV5-1 and TRBJ2-1, with D unclear. In germline, CDR1 is SGHRS, CDR2 YFSETQ. The V and J ends lost 0 bases and 6 bases respectively, with 10 bases between them. This CDR3 is 14 amino acids long. The CDR3 protein is CASSLGTPSNEQFF. The CDR3 DNA is TGCGCCAGCAGCTTGGGGACCCCCTCCAATGAGCAGTTCTTC.

The gene calls are TRBV5-1 and TRBJ1-4; 7 bases match TRBD1. This CDR3 spans 14 amino acids. The junction had 7 bases not matched to a gene; V was cut back by 3 bases and J by 8 bases. Germline CDR1 is SGHRS and CDR2 is YFSETQ. The CDR3 nucleotides are TGCGCCAGCAGCTGGACAGGAAGGGGGGAAAAACTGTTTTTT. Translated, it gives CASSWTGRGEKLFF. Variable domain in full (rest from reference TRBV5-1 and TRBJ1-4): KAGVTQTPRYLIKTRGQQVTLSCSPISGHRSVSWYQQTPGQGLQFLFEYFSETQRNKGNFPGRFSGRQFSNSRSEMNVSTLELGDSALYLCASSWTGRGEKLFFGSGTQLSVL.

The rearrangement uses TRBV7-6 and TRBJ2-1, with TRBD2 matching 10 bases. This CDR3 comprises 18 residues. Germline V gene data show CDR1 as SGHVS and CDR2 as FNYEAQ. Trimming at V came to 4 bases and at J to 5 bases, leaving 14 bases not matched to a gene. Here the CDR3 DNA reads TGTGCCAGCAGCTCAAGCGGGGGGGATAGCGGGATGAACAATGAGCAGTTCTTC. It translates to CASSSSGGDSGMNNEQFF. The complete variable domain, with remaining parts taken from reference TRBV7-6 and TRBJ2-1, reads GAGVSQSPRYKVTKRGQDVALRCDPISGHVSLYWYRQALGQGPEFLTYFNYEAQQDKSGLPNDRFSAERPEGSISTLTIQRTEQRDSAMYRCASSSSGGDSGMNNEQFFGPGTRLTVL.

V gene TRBV6-1 combines with J gene TRBJ1-4; no definite D call. The CDR3 consists of 13 residues. The V gene's germline CDR1 is MNHNS and CDR2 SASEGT. Between the trimmed V and J ends, which lost 5 bases and 8 bases, there was a span of 12 bases. The CDR3, as DNA: TGTGCCAGCAGTCGAACCATGCAAGAAAAACTGTTTTTT. It specifies CASSRTMQEKLFF.

This chain links TRBV18 with TRBJ2-2; 8 nucleotides agree with TRBD2. CDR1 and CDR2 from the germline V gene are KGHSH and LQKENI. The CDR3 spans 16 residues. Losses at the gene ends were 6 bases for V and 6 bases for J; bases not matched to a gene: 12. As DNA, the CDR3 is TGTGCCAGCTCCCCCGTCTTCGCGGGAGGTCCCGGGGAGCTGTTTTTT. It translates to CASSPVFAGGPGELFF.

This clonotype was observed many times. The chain is built from TRBV15 and TRBJ2-6; a weak D match, TRBD1 (5 bases). The CDR3 contains 14 residues. Trimming removed 7 bases from V and 0 bases from J, with 7 bases in between. Germline V gene lookup returns CDR1 LNHNV and CDR2 YYDKDF (reference sequence). Here the CDR3 reads CATIQGSGANVLTF. The CDR3 nucleotides read TGTGCCACCATCCAGGGCTCTGGGGCCAACGTCCTGACTTTC.

This clonotype has more than one count but fewer than ten. V gene TRBV12-3 or TRBV12-4 combines with J gene TRBJ2-3; unclear D gene. V lost 1 base and J 6 bases, leaving 8 bases between the germline ends. CDR3 length: 13 residues. The CDR3 DNA is TGTGCCAGCAGTTTAGGGCCTGCGGATACGCAGTATTTT. The encoded protein is CASSLGPADTQYF.

V gene TRBV12-3 or TRBV12-4 combines with J gene TRBJ2-2; D may be TRBD1 (9 bases). V was trimmed by 10 bases and J by 1 base, leaving 28 bases between them. The CDR3 is 19 residues long. CDR3 sequence: CAIRADRGRTSGNTGELFF. CDR3 nucleotide sequence: TGTGCCATCAGAGCGGACAGGGGAAGAACTAGCGGGAACACCGGGGAGCTGTTTTTT.

The chain is built from TRBV7-3 and TRBJ2-1; TRBD2 matches 12 bases. Germline V CDR1 and CDR2: SGHTA, FQGTGA. The CDR3 extends over 17 amino acids. J gave up 3 bases and V 1 base, and 4 bases lay outside the gene matches. The CDR3 reads CASSLRASGRGYNEQFF. The CDR3 DNA reads as TGTGCCAGCAGCTTAAGGGCTAGCGGGAGGGGCTACAATGAGCAGTTCTTC.

This sequence joins TRBV5-1 and TRBJ1-2; 8 positions match TRBD1. This CDR3 is 16 amino acids long. Germline values: CDR1 SGHRS, CDR2 YFSETQ. V was clipped by 6 bases and J by 4 bases; unmatched bases: 14. The CDR3 protein is CASTASRQGMRYGYTF. In DNA form, the CDR3 reads TGCGCCAGCACTGCATCGAGACAGGGGATGCGCTATGGCTACACCTTC.

This clonotype occurred once. The chain uses TRBV29-1 and TRBJ2-7; D gene uncertain. Germline-derived CDR1 and CDR2 are SQVTM and ANQGSEA. Between the trimmed V and J ends, which lost 6 bases and 0 bases, there was a span of 9 bases. This CDR3 is built from 12 residues. The CDR3 region has the DNA TGCAGCGTGACAAGAGACTCCTACGAGCAGTACTTC. Protein sequence: CSVTRDSYEQYF.

This clonotype was counted many times. The chain employs TRBV12-3 or TRBV12-4 and TRBJ1-1, with 7 bases aligning to TRBD1. V was clipped by 4 bases and J by 6 bases; unmatched bases: 14. The CDR3 covers 16 residues. The CDR3 spells CASSSRTGAGNAEAFF. CDR3 coding DNA: TGTGCCAGCAGTTCAAGGACAGGAGCGGGAAACGCTGAAGCTTTCTTT.

The chain joins TRBV28 to TRBJ2-3, with 12 bases identical to TRBD2. This CDR3 region has 20 residues. After removal of 3 bases from V and 0 bases from J, the junction contained 13 bases not matched to a gene. Germline V lookup: CDR1 MDHEN, CDR2 SYDVKM. This chain's CDR3 is CASSFRLAGVTPLSTDTQYF. CDR3 nucleotide sequence: TGTGCCAGCAGTTTCAGACTAGCGGGAGTTACGCCCCTTAGCACAGATACGCAGTATTTT.

This clonotype was picked up a small number of times. This chain connects TRBV27 to TRBJ2-7; 13 bases agree with TRBD2. Unmatched junction bases numbered 5, after V lost 4 bases and J lost 8 bases. Germline CDR1 is MNHEY and CDR2 is SMNVEV (reference sequence). This CDR3 region has 14 residues. The CDR3 sequence: CASSSGLAGPKQYF. CDR3 bases: TGTGCCAGCAGTTCGGGACTAGCGGGGCCCAAGCAGTACTTC.

This clonotype was picked up a small number of times. The rearrangement joins TRBV20-1 to TRBJ2-7, with no clear D. The V and J ends lost 2 bases and 2 bases respectively, with 16 bases between them. The germline V gene has CDR1 DFQATT and CDR2 SNEGSKA (reference sequence). The CDR3 loop spans 15 amino acids. The CDR3 DNA sequence: TGCAGTGCTAGAAAAGACCCACCCGAAACCTACGAGCAGTACTTC. Translating gives CSARKDPPETYEQYF.

This clonotype was seen only a few times. The V gene is TRBV29-1, the J gene TRBJ2-1; no definite D call. CDR3 size: 13 residues. V lost 7 bases to trimming and J lost 4 bases, with 14 bases between them. Germline CDR1 and CDR2: SQVTM and ANQGSEA. CDR3 loop: CSAAGLVYNEQFF. CDR3 sequence (DNA): TGCAGCGCCGCCGGGTTGGTTTACAATGAGCAGTTCTTC.

This clonotype was seen a few times. The chain joins TRBV25-1 to TRBJ2-1; D is perhaps TRBD2 (5 bases). CDR3 length equals 16 residues. Deletions cut 4 bases from V and 10 bases from J, with 23 bases between. Germline loops: CDR1 MGHDK, CDR2 SYGVNS. The CDR3 here is CASSGVKTTLRREQFF. In nucleotides, the CDR3 is TGTGCCAGCAGTGGGGTCAAGACTACCCTCCGACGGGAGCAGTTCTTC.

This clonotype was counted at least ten times. V and J are TRBV9 and TRBJ2-6; D may be TRBD2 (6 bases). The CDR3 runs to 16 residues. Trimming left V 0 bases short and J 4 bases short, with 11 bases between. Germline V gene lookup returns CDR1 SGDLS and CDR2 YYNGEE. The CDR3 loop is CASSVDGGTGANVLTF. CDR3 DNA: TGTGCCAGCAGCGTAGATGGAGGGACGGGGGCCAACGTCCTGACTTTC. Variable domain in full (rest from reference TRBV9 and TRBJ2-6): DSGVTQTPKHLITATGQRVTLRCSPRSGDLSVYWYQQSLDQGLQFLIQYYNGEERAKGNILERFSAQQFPDLHSELNLSSLELGDSALYFCASSVDGGTGANVLTFGAGSRLTVL.

DNA for the CDR3: TGCGCCAGCAGCTTGCAGGACATGAACACTGAAGCTTTCTTT. Amino acids: CASSLQDMNTEAFF. The chain carries TRBV5-1 and TRBJ1-1, with D maybe TRBD1 (5 bases). The CDR3 contains 14 residues. Germline lookup yields CDR1 SGHRS and CDR2 YFSETQ. The V and J ends lost 1 base and 0 bases respectively, with 7 bases between them.

The genes are TRBV7-3 and TRBJ2-1; possibly TRBD1 for D (5 bases). The CDR3 runs to 16 residues. Germline V gene data show CDR1 as SGHTA and CDR2 as FQGTGA. V was pared by 5 bases and J by 4 bases, with 18 bases between. The CDR3 coding sequence is TGTGCCAGCAGCCCCGTCAGGGTGGGCCCTTACAATGAGCAGTTCTTC. Protein sequence: CASSPVRVGPYNEQFF.

The chain joins TRBV5-1 to TRBJ2-5; D may be TRBD1 (6 bases). This CDR3 spans 14 amino acids. Germline V lookup: CDR1 SGHRS, CDR2 YFSETQ. V was trimmed by 4 bases and J by 3 bases, leaving 13 bases between them. CDR3 sequence reads: CASSTDSPKETQYF. The DNA for the CDR3 is TGCGCCAGCAGCACGGACAGCCCGAAAGAGACCCAGTACTTC.